The 20 T cell receptor beta chains in this list originate from one sample, sequenced in a study of identical twins. TCRdb ran MiXCR on the 5' RACE reads and lists one entry per CDR3 protein. The repertoire holds around 490,000 distinct CDR3 sequences, around 22% seen once, with approximately 0.5% in the top ten. The same data also went into a second study, on yellow fever vaccine responses in identical twins.

The sample was CD4+ T cells sorted from blood. The receptor set was obtained from a woman between 18 and 30 years old in good health.

This clonotype has a handful of counts. The J gene is TRBJ1-6, the V gene TRBV7-9; no clear D. The CDR3 loop spans 14 amino acids. The V end was cut by 6 bases, the J end by 11 bases, with 17 bases between. From germline, CDR1 is SEHNR and CDR2 FQNEAQ (reference sequence). CDR3 nucleotide sequence: TGTGCCAGCAGGCCGGCTGGGCAAGATCCACCCCTCCACTTT. It codes for CASRPAGQDPPLHF.

This clonotype was detected only a few times. The gene calls are TRBV4-1 and TRBJ2-1; TRBD2 agrees at 7 bases. Trimming took 4 bases from V and 2 from J; bases not matched to a gene: 23. Looked up from germline, CDR1 is MGHRA and CDR2 is YSYEKL. The length of the CDR3 is 21 residues. The CDR3 protein is CASSPESGLAGVSSPYNEQFF. The CDR3 DNA follows: TGCGCCAGCAGCCCCGAGAGCGGGCTCGCGGGAGTATCCTCCCCCTACAATGAGCAGTTCTTC.

The chain employs TRBV2 and TRBJ1-1; a weak D match, TRBD1 (5 bases). This CDR3 is built from 13 residues. Trimming removed 3 bases at V and 5 bases at J, with 10 bases between. CDR1 is SNHLY, CDR2 FYNNEI, per germline. Written as DNA, the CDR3 is TGTGCCAGCAGTGACAGGGAGGGAACTGAAGCTTTCTTT. Encoded protein: CASSDREGTEAFF.

The V and J genes are TRBV4-1 and TRBJ2-1; 15 nucleotides match TRBD2. Unmatched junction bases numbered 7, after V lost 3 bases and J lost 7 bases. The CDR3 sequence is 17 residues long. Looked up from germline, CDR1 is MGHRA and CDR2 is YSYEKL. CDR3 in amino acids: CASSHLGLAGGQNEQFF. CDR3 bases: TGCGCCAGCAGCCACCTAGGACTAGCGGGAGGGCAGAATGAGCAGTTCTTC.

The chain links TRBV10-3 to TRBJ2-1; a weak D match, TRBD1 (7 bases). This CDR3 spans 14 amino acids. V lost 6 bases and J 8 bases, leaving 17 bases between the germline ends. Germline CDR1 is ENHRY and CDR2 is SYGVKD. DNA for the CDR3: TGTGCCATCAGGCGGGGACAGAGGTCGGATGAGCAGTTCTTC. It codes for CAIRRGQRSDEQFF.

In its sample, this clonotype was seen many times. The V and J genes are TRBV10-3 and TRBJ1-6; TRBD1 aligns across 8 bases. The CDR3 is 13 amino acids. The ends lost 10 bases at V and 9 bases at J; junction bases unmatched: 8. Germline CDR1 is ENHRY and CDR2 is SYGVKD. DNA for the CDR3: TGTGCCACCCGGACAGGGCTGAGTTCACCCCTCCACTTT. Its protein is CATRTGLSSPLHF.

This clonotype was observed a few times. This chain links TRBV11-2 with TRBJ2-4; TRBD1 aligns across 8 bases. The CDR3 extends over 15 amino acids. With V trimmed by 7 bases and J by 0 bases, 5 bases remained unmatched. Germline V gene sequence: CDR1 SGHAT, CDR2 FQNNGV. The CDR3 protein is CASNRGDLAKNIQYF. DNA for the CDR3: TGTGCCAGCAACAGGGGGGATCTAGCCAAAAACATTCAGTACTTC.

This clonotype has a handful of counts. This chain joins TRBV5-1 and TRBJ2-2, with a tentative D call TRBD2 (5 bases). The CDR3 totals 17 residues. Germline V gene sequence: CDR1 SGHRS, CDR2 YFSETQ. V shed 5 bases and J shed 0 bases, with 17 bases lying between them. CDR3 DNA: TGCGCCAGCAGTCCCCGAACCGGGATATCGAACACCGGGGAGCTGTTTTTT. Translating it yields CASSPRTGISNTGELFF.

This clonotype was found a few times. The chain is built from TRBV6-1 and TRBJ1-1; D is ambiguous. The CDR3 has 13 amino acids. The germline V and J ends were trimmed by 7 bases and 4 bases, with 13 bases remaining between them. Germline V gene lookup returns CDR1 MNHNS and CDR2 SASEGT. The CDR3 DNA is TGTGCCAGCACGGCGGGCGGCACCACTGAAGCTTTCTTT. It is translated as CASTAGGTTEAFF.

The V and J genes are TRBV6-1 and TRBJ2-2, with D possibly being TRBD2 (5 bases). CDR1 and CDR2 from the germline V gene are MNHNS and SASEGT. The germline V and J ends were trimmed by 6 bases and 4 bases, with 12 bases remaining between them. This CDR3 spans 14 amino acids. The CDR3 DNA sequence: TGTGCCAGCAGCAACAGCGGAATCACCGGGGAGCTGTTTTTT. Its protein product is CASSNSGITGELFF.

The V and J genes are TRBV6-5 and TRBJ2-3; 7 bases are a match to TRBD1. Germline values: CDR1 MNHEY, CDR2 SVGAGI. The junction had 4 bases not matched to a gene; V was cut back by 3 bases and J by 7 bases. The CDR3 is made up of 13 amino acids. Here the CDR3 DNA reads TGTGCCAGCAGTTATGAGGGGGCATATACGCAGTATTTT. Translated: CASSYEGAYTQYF.

This clonotype was found a few times. V gene TRBV5-5 combines with J gene TRBJ2-1, with TRBD2 matching over 8 bases. Germline V gene lookup returns CDR1 SGHKS and CDR2 YYEKEE (reference sequence). The CDR3 covers 15 residues. The junction had 7 bases not matched to a gene; V was cut back by 2 bases and J by 6 bases. CDR3 in amino acids: CASSFFAGTSNEQFF. The CDR3 DNA sequence: TGTGCCAGCAGCTTTTTTGCCGGGACTAGCAATGAGCAGTTCTTC.

This clonotype was detected a few times. The chain employs TRBV27 and TRBJ1-1; no reliable D call. The CDR3 runs to 15 residues. The V gene lost 7 bases and the J gene lost 1 base, with 16 bases spanning the gap. The germline CDR1 and CDR2 sequences are MNHEY and SMNVEV (reference sequence). CDR3 protein: CASNLGPTANTEAFF. CDR3 DNA sequence: TGTGCCAGCAATTTGGGTCCCACCGCGAACACTGAAGCTTTCTTT.

This clonotype was counted a few times. The chain employs TRBV6-1 and TRBJ2-3; no definite D call. V gave up 5 bases and J gave up 2 bases, with 20 bases separating them. The CDR3 has 17 amino acids. Germline V gene sequence: CDR1 MNHNS, CDR2 SASEGT. CDR3 protein: CASSRLLVARNTDTQYF. The CDR3 DNA reads as TGTGCCAGCAGTCGTCTTTTGGTAGCCCGAAACACAGATACGCAGTATTTT.

This chain links TRBV20-1 with TRBJ2-1, with D possibly matching TRBD2 (6 bases). The V gene lost 0 bases and the J gene lost 13 bases, with 10 bases spanning the gap. The CDR3 covers 11 residues. Germline V lookup: CDR1 DFQATT, CDR2 SNEGSKA (reference sequence). DNA of the CDR3: TGCAGTGCTAGAGAAGTGGGACTTCAGTTCTTC. It specifies CSAREVGLQFF.

This clonotype was found a few times. The chain uses TRBV11-2 and TRBJ2-5, with D perhaps TRBD2 (6 bases). Trimming took off 5 bases at V and 3 bases at J, with 13 bases between the two ends. CDR1 and CDR2 from the germline V gene are SGHAT and FQNNGV. CDR3 length: 14 amino acids. As DNA, the CDR3 is TGTGCCAGCAGCCCCCACGGAGGGGAAGAGACCCAGTACTTC. It encodes CASSPHGGEETQYF.

The V gene is TRBV4-1, the J gene TRBJ2-5, with D perhaps matching TRBD2 (6 bases). CDR1 and CDR2 from the germline V gene are MGHRA and YSYEKL. Trimming cost V 4 bases and J 0 bases, with 12 bases left between them. This CDR3 has 15 amino acids. The CDR3: CASSPIGGDQETQYF. The CDR3 DNA reads as TGCGCCAGCAGCCCTATAGGAGGGGACCAAGAGACCCAGTACTTC.

The sample holds a few counts of this clonotype. The J gene is TRBJ1-5, the V gene TRBV18; TRBD1 matches at 7 bases. Germline-derived CDR1 and CDR2 are KGHSH and LQKENI. The CDR3 covers 14 residues. Trimming at V came to 6 bases and at J to 3 bases, leaving 5 bases not matched to a gene. CDR3 nucleotide sequence: TGTGCCAGCTCGACAGGGTTAGACAATCAGCCCCAGCATTTT. This gives the protein CASSTGLDNQPQHF.

This clonotype was counted a few times. V and J are TRBV2 and TRBJ2-3; the match to TRBD2 covers 10 bases. V was pared by 7 bases and J by 0 bases, with 4 bases of the junction left unmatched. The length of the CDR3 is 15 residues. CDR1 and CDR2 (germline): SNHLY, FYNNEI. CDR3: CASTYSGGSTDTQYF. As DNA, the CDR3 is TGTGCCAGCACGTATAGCGGGGGGAGCACAGATACGCAGTATTTT.

This sequence joins TRBV5-1 and TRBJ2-5, with D possibly being TRBD1 (6 bases). There are 15 residues in the CDR3. V shed 5 bases and J shed 5 bases, with 19 bases lying between them. CDR1 and CDR2 (germline): SGHRS, YFSETQ. The CDR3 nucleotides are TGCGCCAGCAGACACGGCATGGGGGCCGGGGAGACCCAGTACTTC. Its protein is CASRHGMGAGETQYF.